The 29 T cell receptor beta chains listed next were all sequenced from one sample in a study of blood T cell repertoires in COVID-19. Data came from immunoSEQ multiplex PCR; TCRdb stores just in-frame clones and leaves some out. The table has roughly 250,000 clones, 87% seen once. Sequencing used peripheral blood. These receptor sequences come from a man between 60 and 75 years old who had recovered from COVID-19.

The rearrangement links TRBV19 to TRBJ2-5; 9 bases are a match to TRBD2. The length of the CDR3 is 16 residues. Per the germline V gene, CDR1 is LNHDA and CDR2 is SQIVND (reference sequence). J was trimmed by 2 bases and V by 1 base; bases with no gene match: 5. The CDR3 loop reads CASSIGGAGGQETQYF. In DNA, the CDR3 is TGTGCCAGTAGTATAGGAGGGGCGGGGGGGCAAGAGACCCAGTACTTC.

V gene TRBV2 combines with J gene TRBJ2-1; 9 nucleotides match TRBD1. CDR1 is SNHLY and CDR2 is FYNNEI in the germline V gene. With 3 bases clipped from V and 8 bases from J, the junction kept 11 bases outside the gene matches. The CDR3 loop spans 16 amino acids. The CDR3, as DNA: TGTGCCAGCAGTGAGTCGTTACAGGGGGCTCTTTATGAGCAGTTCTTC. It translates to CASSESLQGALYEQFF.

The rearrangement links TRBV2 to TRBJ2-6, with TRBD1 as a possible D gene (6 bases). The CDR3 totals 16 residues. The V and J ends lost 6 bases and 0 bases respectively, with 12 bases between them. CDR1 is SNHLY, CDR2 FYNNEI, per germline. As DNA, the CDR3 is TGTGCCAGCAGAGGGGGTTTCTCCTCTGGGGCCAACGTCCTGACTTTC. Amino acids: CASRGGFSSGANVLTF.

CDR3 residues: CASSYRRDRDNSPLHF. The CDR3 DNA sequence: TGTGCCAGCAGTTACCGCCGGGACAGAGATAATTCACCCCTCCACTTT. V is TRBV6-2 or TRBV6-3 and J is TRBJ1-6, with 7 nucleotides matching TRBD1. The J segment lost 5 bases and the V segment lost 2 bases, leaving 6 bases of the junction unmatched. The length of the CDR3 is 16 residues. The germline CDR1 and CDR2 sequences are MNHEY and SVGEGT.

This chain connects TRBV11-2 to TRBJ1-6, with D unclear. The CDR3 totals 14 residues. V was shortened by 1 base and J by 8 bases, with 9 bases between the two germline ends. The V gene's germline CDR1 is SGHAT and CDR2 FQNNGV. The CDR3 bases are TGTGCCAGCAGCTTAGTCCCGGCGGATTCACCCCTCCACTTT. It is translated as CASSLVPADSPLHF. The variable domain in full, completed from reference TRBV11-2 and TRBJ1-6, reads EAGVAQSPRYKIIEKRQSVAFWCNPISGHATLYWYQQILGQGPKLLIQFQNNGVVDDSQLPKDRFSAERLKGVDSTLKIQPAKLEDSAVYLCASSLVPADSPLHFGNGTRLTVT.

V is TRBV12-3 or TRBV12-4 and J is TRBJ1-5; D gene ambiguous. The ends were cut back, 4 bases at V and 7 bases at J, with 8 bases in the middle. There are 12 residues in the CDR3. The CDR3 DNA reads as TGTGCCAGCAGTTCCCCGGGGCAGCCCCAGCATTTT. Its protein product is CASSSPGQPQHF.

The chain's CDR3 is CASSRGSGQGNTEAFF. In nucleotides, the CDR3 is TGCGCCAGCAGCCGTGGCAGCGGACAGGGGAACACTGAAGCTTTCTTT. The genes are TRBV4-1 and TRBJ1-1, with TRBD1 identical over 8 bases. Trimming cost V 4 bases and J 1 base; bases outside gene matches: 8. The CDR3 extends over 16 amino acids. Germline V CDR1 and CDR2: MGHRA, YSYEKL.

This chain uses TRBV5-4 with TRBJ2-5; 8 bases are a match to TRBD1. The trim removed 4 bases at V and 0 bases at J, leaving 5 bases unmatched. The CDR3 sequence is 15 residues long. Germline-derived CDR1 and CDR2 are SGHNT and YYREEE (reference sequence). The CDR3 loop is CASSAGQAYQETQYF. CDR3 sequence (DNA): TGTGCCAGCAGCGCGGGACAGGCCTACCAAGAGACCCAGTACTTC.

CDR3 sequence (DNA): TGTGCCAGCAGCTTGGCCGGGGGGAGGGTAGAGACCCAGTACTTC. Protein sequence: CASSLAGGRVETQYF. V is TRBV5-6 and J is TRBJ2-5, with 7 positions matching TRBD2. Germline CDR1 and CDR2: SGHDT and YYEEEE. V lost 0 bases to trimming and J lost 4 bases; unmatched junction nucleotides: 6. The CDR3 runs 15 residues. Together with reference TRBV5-6 and TRBJ2-5, the CDR3 gives the full variable domain: DAGVTQSPTHLIKTRGQQVTLRCSPKSGHDTVSWYQQALGQGPQFIFQYYEEEERQRGNFPDRFSGHQFPNYSSELNVNALLLGDSALYLCASSLAGGRVETQYFGPGTRLLVL.

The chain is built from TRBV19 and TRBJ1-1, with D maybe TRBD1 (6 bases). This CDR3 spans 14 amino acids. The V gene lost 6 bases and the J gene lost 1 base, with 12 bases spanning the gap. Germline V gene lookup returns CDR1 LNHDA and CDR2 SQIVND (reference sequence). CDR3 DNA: TGTGCCAGTAGAAGCCAGGGGCCGAACACTGAAGCTTTCTTT. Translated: CASRSQGPNTEAFF. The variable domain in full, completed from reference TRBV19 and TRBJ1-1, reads DGGITQSPKYLFRKEGQNVTLSCEQNLNHDAMYWYRQDPGQGLRLIYYSQIVNDFQKGDIAEGYSVSREKKESFPLTVTSAQKNPTAFYLCASRSQGPNTEAFFGQGTRLTVV.

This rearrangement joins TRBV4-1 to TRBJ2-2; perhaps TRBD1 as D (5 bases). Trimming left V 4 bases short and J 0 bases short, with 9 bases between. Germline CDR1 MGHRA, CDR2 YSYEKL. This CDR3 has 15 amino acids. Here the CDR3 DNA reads TGCGCCAGCAGCCGACAGCCGACGAACACCGGGGAGCTGTTTTTT. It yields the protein CASSRQPTNTGELFF.

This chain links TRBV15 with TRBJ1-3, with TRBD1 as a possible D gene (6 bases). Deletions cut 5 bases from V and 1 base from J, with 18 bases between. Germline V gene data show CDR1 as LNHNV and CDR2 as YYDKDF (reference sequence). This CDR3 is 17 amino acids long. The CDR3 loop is CATSRGQPPPSGNTIYF. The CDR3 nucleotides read TGTGCCACCAGCCGAGGACAGCCACCTCCTTCTGGAAACACCATATATTTT.

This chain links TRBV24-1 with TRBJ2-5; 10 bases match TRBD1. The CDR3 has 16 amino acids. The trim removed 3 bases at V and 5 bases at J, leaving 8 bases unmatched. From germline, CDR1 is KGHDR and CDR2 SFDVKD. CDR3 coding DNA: TGTGCCACCAGTGATATAGACAGGGGGCTAATGGAGACCCAGTACTTC. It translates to CATSDIDRGLMETQYF.

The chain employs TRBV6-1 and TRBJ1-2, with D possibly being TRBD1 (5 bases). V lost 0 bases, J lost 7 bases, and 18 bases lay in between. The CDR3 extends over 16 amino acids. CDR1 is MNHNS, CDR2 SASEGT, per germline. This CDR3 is CASSEATVRRVGGYTF. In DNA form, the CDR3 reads TGTGCCAGCAGTGAAGCGACAGTCCGCCGGGTGGGTGGCTACACCTTC.

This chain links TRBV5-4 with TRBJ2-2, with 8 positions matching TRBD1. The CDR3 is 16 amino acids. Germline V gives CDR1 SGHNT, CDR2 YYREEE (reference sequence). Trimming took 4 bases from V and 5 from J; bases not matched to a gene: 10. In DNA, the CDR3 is TGTGCCAGCAGCGTACTTTCCGGGACAGGAACCGGGGAGCTGTTTTTT. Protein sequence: CASSVLSGTGTGELFF.

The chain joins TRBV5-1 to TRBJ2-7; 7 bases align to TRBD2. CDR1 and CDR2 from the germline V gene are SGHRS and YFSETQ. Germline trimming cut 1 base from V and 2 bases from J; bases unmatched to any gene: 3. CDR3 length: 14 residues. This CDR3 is CASSLFAGAYEQYF. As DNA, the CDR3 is TGCGCCAGCAGCTTGTTTGCGGGGGCCTACGAGCAGTACTTC.

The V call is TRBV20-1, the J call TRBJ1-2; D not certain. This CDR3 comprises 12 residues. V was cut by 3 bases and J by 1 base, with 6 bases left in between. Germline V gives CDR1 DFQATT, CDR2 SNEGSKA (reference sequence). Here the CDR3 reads CSASGYNYGYTF. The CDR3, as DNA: TGCAGTGCTAGTGGTTATAACTATGGCTACACCTTC.

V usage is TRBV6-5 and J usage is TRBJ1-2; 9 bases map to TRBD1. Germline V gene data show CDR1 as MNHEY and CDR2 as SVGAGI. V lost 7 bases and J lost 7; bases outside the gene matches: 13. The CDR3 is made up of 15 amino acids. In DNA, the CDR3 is TGTGCCAGCAAACCCTTGACAGGGGGTATTGGTGGCTACACCTTC. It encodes CASKPLTGGIGGYTF.

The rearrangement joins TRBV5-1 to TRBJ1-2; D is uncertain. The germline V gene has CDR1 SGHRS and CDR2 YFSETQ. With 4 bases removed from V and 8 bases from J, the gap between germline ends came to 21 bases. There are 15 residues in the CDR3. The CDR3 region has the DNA TGCGCCAGCAGCCATAACGAGATTAGGTCGGGGGGCTACACCTTC. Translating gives CASSHNEIRSGGYTF.

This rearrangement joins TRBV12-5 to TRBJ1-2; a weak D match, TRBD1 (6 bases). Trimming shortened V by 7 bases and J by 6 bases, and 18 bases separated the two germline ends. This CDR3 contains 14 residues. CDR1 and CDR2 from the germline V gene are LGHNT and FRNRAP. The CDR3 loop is CASDLLGQMDGYTF. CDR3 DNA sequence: TGTGCTAGTGACCTCCTCGGACAGATGGATGGCTACACCTTC.

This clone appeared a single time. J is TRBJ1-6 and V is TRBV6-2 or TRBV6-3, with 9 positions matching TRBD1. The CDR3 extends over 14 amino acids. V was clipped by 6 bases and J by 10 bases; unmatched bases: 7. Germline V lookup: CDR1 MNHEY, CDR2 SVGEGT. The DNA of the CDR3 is TGTGCCAGCAGCCCCCGACAGGGGGAATCACCCCTCCACTTT. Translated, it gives CASSPRQGESPLHF.

In DNA, the CDR3 is TGTGCCAGCAGTCGGGTAGCATACTTGGCCCCGGTAAATGAAAAACTGTTTTTT. It specifies CASSRVAYLAPVNEKLFF. J is TRBJ1-4 and V is TRBV6-6; D ambiguous. The CDR3 consists of 18 residues. Trimming removed 5 bases from V and 5 bases from J, with 24 bases in between. Germline V lookup: CDR1 MNHNY, CDR2 SVGAGI (reference sequence).

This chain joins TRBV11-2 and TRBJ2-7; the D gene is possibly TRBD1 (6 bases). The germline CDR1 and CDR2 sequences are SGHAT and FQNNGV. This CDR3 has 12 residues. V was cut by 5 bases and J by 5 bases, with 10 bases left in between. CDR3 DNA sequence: TGTGCCAGCAGCAATAACAGGGACGAGCAGTACTTC. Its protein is CASSNNRDEQYF.

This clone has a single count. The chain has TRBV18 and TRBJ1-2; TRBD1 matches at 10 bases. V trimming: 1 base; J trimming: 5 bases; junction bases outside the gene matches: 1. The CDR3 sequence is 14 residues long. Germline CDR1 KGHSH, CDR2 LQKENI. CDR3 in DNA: TGTGCCAGCTCACCACTGGGACAGGGGTATGGCTACACCTTC. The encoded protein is CASSPLGQGYGYTF. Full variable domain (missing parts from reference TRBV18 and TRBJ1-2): NAGVMQNPRHLVRRRGQEARLRCSPMKGHSHVYWYRQLPEEGLKFMVYLQKENIIDESGMPKERFSAEFPKEGPSILRIQQVVRGDSAAYFCASSPLGQGYGYTFGSGTRLTVV.

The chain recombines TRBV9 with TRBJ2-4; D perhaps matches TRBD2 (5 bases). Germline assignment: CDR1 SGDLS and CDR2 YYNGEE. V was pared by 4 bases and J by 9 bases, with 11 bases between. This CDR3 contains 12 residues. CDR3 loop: CASSTDRGIQYF. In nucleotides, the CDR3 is TGTGCCAGCAGCACGGATCGGGGCATTCAGTACTTC.

The CDR3 sequence: CATSARDYTYNEQFF. The CDR3 bases are TGTGCCACCAGCGCCCGGGACTACACTTACAATGAGCAGTTCTTC. The chain employs TRBV24-1 and TRBJ2-1, with TRBD2 identical over 7 bases. Germline assignment: CDR1 KGHDR and CDR2 SFDVKD. V shed 7 bases, J shed 4 bases, and the junction held 9 bases outside the gene matches. CDR3 length: 15 amino acids.

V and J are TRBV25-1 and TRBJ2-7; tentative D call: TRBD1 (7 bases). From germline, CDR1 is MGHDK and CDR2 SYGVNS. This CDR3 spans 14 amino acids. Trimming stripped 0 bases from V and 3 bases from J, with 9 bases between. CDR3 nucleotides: TGTGCCAGCAGTGAATACAGGGGGGACTACGAGCAGTACTTC. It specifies CASSEYRGDYEQYF.

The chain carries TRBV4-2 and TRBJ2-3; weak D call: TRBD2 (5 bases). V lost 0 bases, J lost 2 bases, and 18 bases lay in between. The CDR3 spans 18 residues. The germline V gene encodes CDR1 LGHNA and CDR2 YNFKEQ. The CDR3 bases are TGTGCCAGCAGCCAAGATAATGTTGCGGGCCGGCTCACAGATACGCAGTATTTT. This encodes CASSQDNVAGRLTDTQYF.

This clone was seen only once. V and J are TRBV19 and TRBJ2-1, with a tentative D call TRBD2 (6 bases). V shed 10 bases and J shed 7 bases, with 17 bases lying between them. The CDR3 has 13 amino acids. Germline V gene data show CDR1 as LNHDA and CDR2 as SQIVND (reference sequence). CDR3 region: CATTSVARNEQFF. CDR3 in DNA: TGTGCCACGACTAGTGTGGCTAGGAATGAGCAGTTCTTC. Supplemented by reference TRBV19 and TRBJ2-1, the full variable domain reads DGGITQSPKYLFRKEGQNVTLSCEQNLNHDAMYWYRQDPGQGLRLIYYSQIVNDFQKGDIAEGYSVSREKKESFPLTVTSAQKNPTAFYLCATTSVARNEQFFGPGTRLTVL.